A single sample gave rise to the 26 T cell receptor beta chains below, sequenced in a study of shared T cell receptors in the human thymus. Clones were sequenced by immunoSEQ multiplex PCR, and TCRdb holds only the in-frame ones, with some missing. The table lists around 730,000 clones, 75% to 90% of them singletons. The data were also submitted as part of a second study, on human thymus T cells.

The sample taken for sequencing was thymocytes. The receptors were gathered from a girl in the first two years of life with a congenital heart defect.

The chain couples TRBV19 to TRBJ1-1, with 10 bases identical to TRBD1. After removal of 5 bases from V and 1 base from J, the junction contained 4 bases not matched to a gene. Germline CDR1 LNHDA, CDR2 SQIVND (reference sequence). The CDR3 has 15 amino acids. The CDR3 loop reads CASSPRQGANTEAFF. DNA of the CDR3: TGTGCCAGTAGTCCCCGACAGGGGGCGAACACTGAAGCTTTCTTT.

This sequence joins TRBV5-6 and TRBJ1-4; D is undetermined. CDR1 and CDR2 from the germline V gene are SGHDT and YYEEEE. V was trimmed by 5 bases and J by 8 bases, leaving 22 bases between them. CDR3 size: 16 residues. This CDR3 reads CASSRRIGRGREKLFF. The CDR3 DNA follows: TGTGCCAGCAGTCGGCGGATTGGGCGGGGAAGGGAAAAACTGTTTTTT.

CDR3 sequence reads: CASNLGGEAFF. In nucleotides, the CDR3 is TGTGCCAGTAATTTGGGGGGTGAAGCTTTCTTT. J is TRBJ1-1 and V is TRBV6-1, with D perhaps TRBD1 (5 bases). V lost 9 bases and J lost 7, with 12 bases in between. The CDR3 is 11 amino acids. The V gene's germline CDR1 is MNHNS and CDR2 SASEGT.

The chain uses TRBV4-2 and TRBJ2-7; D is unresolved. The CDR3 length is 13 residues. Trimming took 2 bases from V and 1 from J, leaving 6 bases between them. Germline lookup yields CDR1 LGHNA and CDR2 YNFKEQ. Written as DNA, the CDR3 is TGTGCCAGCAGCCAAACCAGGTCCTACGAGCAGTACTTC. The encoded protein is CASSQTRSYEQYF.

The rearrangement links TRBV7-9 to TRBJ1-2, with D possibly being TRBD1 (6 bases). CDR3 length equals 15 residues. Between the trimmed V and J ends, which lost 3 bases and 8 bases, there was a span of 19 bases. Looked up from germline, CDR1 is SEHNR and CDR2 is FQNEAQ (reference sequence). CDR3 region: CASSLGAGAGGGYTF. CDR3 nucleotide sequence: TGTGCCAGCAGCTTGGGTGCGGGGGCTGGGGGCGGCTACACCTTC.

The V call is TRBV5-1, the J call TRBJ1-1; 7 bases align to TRBD1. Germline loops: CDR1 SGHRS, CDR2 YFSETQ. With V trimmed by 4 bases and J by 10 bases, 16 bases remained unmatched. The CDR3 spans 15 residues. This CDR3 reads CASSGWDSPSGGAFF. The CDR3 DNA follows: TGCGCCAGCAGCGGATGGGACAGTCCCTCAGGCGGAGCTTTCTTT.

This chain links TRBV7-9 with TRBJ2-2; no clear D gene. V dropped 6 bases and J dropped 4 bases, with 3 bases sitting between them. Germline loops: CDR1 SEHNR, CDR2 FQNEAQ (reference sequence). The CDR3 has 11 residues. In DNA, the CDR3 is TGTGCCAGCAGTCGCACCGGGGAGCTGTTTTTT. This codes for CASSRTGELFF.

The V gene is TRBV14, the J gene TRBJ1-1; possible D gene TRBD1, 5 bases. Germline-derived CDR1 and CDR2 are SGHDN and FVKESK. This CDR3 is built from 16 residues. V lost 0 bases to trimming and J lost 5 bases, with 16 bases between them. This CDR3 reads CASSQDRAGGRTEAFF. The CDR3 DNA reads as TGTGCCAGCAGCCAAGATCGGGCGGGGGGGAGGACTGAAGCTTTCTTT.

V usage is TRBV19 and J usage is TRBJ1-5, with 10 bases identical to TRBD1. After removal of 5 bases from V and 1 base from J, the junction contained 14 bases not matched to a gene. Germline CDR1 and CDR2: LNHDA and SQIVND (reference sequence). The CDR3 has 19 residues. The CDR3: CASSPRGTGENQSNQPQHF. In DNA, the CDR3 is TGTGCCAGTAGTCCCCGGGGGACAGGGGAGAATCAGAGCAATCAGCCCCAGCATTTT.

This clone was observed a single time. This chain connects TRBV6-1 to TRBJ1-1, with D tentatively TRBD1 (5 bases). V lost 1 base, J lost 10 bases, and 10 bases lay in between. The CDR3 runs 12 residues. Germline assignment: CDR1 MNHNS and CDR2 SASEGT. CDR3 nucleotides: TGTGCCAGCAGTGAAGGGGGGGTTCGAGCTTTCTTT. This gives the protein CASSEGGVRAFF.

V is TRBV5-6 and J is TRBJ2-3, with 8 positions matching TRBD1. Germline V gives CDR1 SGHDT, CDR2 YYEEEE. With V trimmed by 3 bases and J by 3 bases, 9 bases remained unmatched. CDR3 size: 16 residues. The CDR3 loop reads CASSWHQGARTDTQYF. In DNA, the CDR3 is TGTGCCAGCAGCTGGCACCAGGGGGCTAGGACAGATACGCAGTATTTT.

As DNA, the CDR3 is TGCGCCAGCAGCCAAGATCCGAGTTTCCGGAACACCATATATTTT. Amino acids: CASSQDPSFRNTIYF. This chain joins TRBV4-1 and TRBJ1-3, with D unclear. V was shortened by 0 bases and J by 7 bases, with 13 bases between the two germline ends. Germline V CDR1 and CDR2: MGHRA, YSYEKL. The CDR3 contains 15 residues.

This clone came up a few times. The chain recombines TRBV5-6 with TRBJ1-6; weak D call: TRBD1 (5 bases). The V gene's germline CDR1 is SGHDT and CDR2 YYEEEE. The CDR3 totals 17 residues. The V gene lost 3 bases and the J gene lost 3 bases, with 16 bases spanning the gap. The CDR3 sequence is CASSYGGAGGYNSPLHF. The DNA of the CDR3 is TGTGCCAGCAGCTATGGAGGGGCCGGAGGCTATAATTCACCCCTCCACTTT.

This chain links TRBV19 with TRBJ1-1; no clear D gene. CDR3 length equals 16 residues. In germline, CDR1 is LNHDA, CDR2 SQIVND (reference sequence). The V and J ends lost 4 bases and 0 bases respectively, with 15 bases between them. As DNA, the CDR3 is TGTGCCAGTAGTAAGCGGGTAGGGCCCTTGAACACTGAAGCTTTCTTT. This sequence encodes CASSKRVGPLNTEAFF.

This clone was counted a single time. DNA for the CDR3: TGTGCCAGCAGTTACACTGACAGCCGCTACGAGCAGTACTTC. Residues: CASSYTDSRYEQYF. The chain couples TRBV6-5 to TRBJ2-7, with D maybe TRBD1 (5 bases). V was trimmed by 2 bases and J by 3 bases, leaving 11 bases between them. Germline V gives CDR1 MNHEY, CDR2 SVGAGI. The CDR3 spans 14 residues.

This chain connects TRBV5-6 to TRBJ1-4; 8 bases are a match to TRBD1. Trimming at V came to 3 bases and at J to 4 bases, leaving 8 bases not matched to a gene. There are 16 residues in the CDR3. The germline CDR1 and CDR2 sequences are SGHDT and YYEEEE. The CDR3 DNA sequence: TGTGCCAGCAGCTGGCGGACAGGGAGAAGTAATGAAAAACTGTTTTTT. Translated, it gives CASSWRTGRSNEKLFF.

This chain's CDR3 is CATRHQGTHEQYF. The CDR3 region has the DNA TGTGCCACCCGCCATCAGGGTACCCACGAGCAGTACTTC. This chain joins TRBV7-9 and TRBJ2-7; tentative D call: TRBD1 (5 bases). Trimming took 10 bases from V and 5 from J, leaving 18 bases between them. Germline CDR1 and CDR2: SEHNR and FQNEAQ (reference sequence). This CDR3 contains 13 residues. The full variable domain, with the rest looked up from reference TRBV7-9 and TRBJ2-7, is DTGVSQNPRHKITKRGQNVTFRCDPISEHNRLYWYRQTLGQGPEFLTYFQNEAQLEKSRLLSDRFSAERPKGSFSTLEIQRTEQGDSAMYLCATRHQGTHEQYFGPGTRLTVT.

The chain carries TRBV15 and TRBJ2-7; maybe TRBD2 (5 bases). From germline, CDR1 is LNHNV and CDR2 YYDKDF (reference sequence). Trimming shortened V by 5 bases and J by 3 bases, and 14 bases separated the two germline ends. The CDR3 loop spans 14 amino acids. DNA of the CDR3: TGTGCCACCAGCTTAGAGGGATGGGTCTACGAGCAGTACTTC. It yields the protein CATSLEGWVYEQYF.

This clone was seen more than once but under ten times. Here the CDR3 reads CASRVRRGGTYTEAFF. The DNA of the CDR3 is TGCGCCAGCAGAGTAAGAAGGGGTGGGACTTACACTGAAGCTTTCTTT. The rearrangement links TRBV5-1 to TRBJ1-1, with D possibly matching TRBD1 (5 bases). CDR3 length equals 16 residues. Trimming took off 5 bases at V and 3 bases at J, with 20 bases between the two ends. Germline CDR1 is SGHRS and CDR2 is YFSETQ. Supplemented by reference TRBV5-1 and TRBJ1-1, the full variable domain reads KAGVTQTPRYLIKTRGQQVTLSCSPISGHRSVSWYQQTPGQGLQFLFEYFSETQRNKGNFPGRFSGRQFSNSRSEMNVSTLELGDSALYLCASRVRRGGTYTEAFFGQGTRLTVV.

This clone occurred a few times. The gene calls are TRBV6-1 and TRBJ1-1; tentatively, D is TRBD1 (6 bases). The CDR3 loop spans 15 amino acids. Germline V gene lookup returns CDR1 MNHNS and CDR2 SASEGT. Trimming left V 3 bases short and J 5 bases short, with 16 bases between. Here the CDR3 DNA reads TGTGCCAGCAGTGAGCCCCAGGGGTGGGGTACTGAAGCTTTCTTT. It yields the protein CASSEPQGWGTEAFF.

V is TRBV30 and J is TRBJ1-5; possibly TRBD1 for D (5 bases). Per germline, CDR1 GTSNPN and CDR2 SVGIG (reference sequence). The CDR3 covers 16 residues. The V gene lost 2 bases and the J gene lost 6 bases, with 20 bases spanning the gap. The CDR3 sequence is CAWSPRLLGGSQPQHF. CDR3 nucleotide sequence: TGTGCCTGGAGTCCTCGGCTTCTGGGGGGGAGTCAGCCCCAGCATTTT.

This clone appeared a few times. The chain couples TRBV6-5 to TRBJ1-2; no clear D gene. V lost 0 bases to trimming and J lost 0 bases, with 11 bases between them. CDR1 is MNHEY, CDR2 SVGAGI, per germline. The CDR3 has 16 amino acids. The CDR3 here is CASSYSRSVPNYGYTF. In DNA, the CDR3 is TGTGCCAGCAGTTACTCGAGGAGCGTTCCTAACTATGGCTACACCTTC.

This clone was observed a single time. The V call is TRBV6-1, the J call TRBJ2-1; 12 positions match TRBD1. Germline values: CDR1 MNHNS, CDR2 SASEGT. The CDR3 sequence is 17 residues long. V gave up 3 bases and J gave up 7 bases; unmatched junction bases: 10. The CDR3 DNA is TGTGCCAGCAGTGACCAGGGACAGGGGGCAGATAGGAATGAGCAGTTCTTC. Protein product: CASSDQGQGADRNEQFF.

The rearrangement uses TRBV14 and TRBJ1-2, with D maybe TRBD1 (5 bases). From germline, CDR1 is SGHDN and CDR2 FVKESK. Deletions cut 3 bases from V and 3 bases from J, with 14 bases between. There are 15 residues in the CDR3. CDR3 protein: CASSQGQGGHYGYTF. CDR3 DNA: TGTGCCAGCAGCCAGGGCCAGGGAGGTCACTATGGCTACACCTTC.

This clone was recorded a few times. The V call is TRBV6-6, the J call TRBJ1-4, with 8 bases identical to TRBD1. The CDR3 sequence is 14 residues long. CDR1 is MNHNY, CDR2 SVGAGI, per germline (reference sequence). V trimming: 5 bases; J trimming: 8 bases; junction bases outside the gene matches: 7. The CDR3 is CASSTDRVGEKLFF. In DNA form, the CDR3 reads TGTGCCAGCAGTACGGACAGGGTAGGAGAAAAACTGTTTTTT.

A word on this clone: Germline is not matched at one junction end, which may reflect a read error. The V and J genes are TRBV7-7 and TRBJ2-2, with D unclear. Germline V gene lookup returns CDR1 SSHAT and CDR2 FNYEAQ (reference sequence). This CDR3 contains 13 residues. This chain's CDR3 is CASSPTNTGELFF. The DNA for the CDR3 is TGTGCTAGCAGCCCGACTAACACCGGGGAGCTGTTTTTT.